These 7 T cell receptor beta chains were all obtained from the same sample, sequenced in a study of shared clonotypes between healthy human individuals. Repertoires were generated with immunoSEQ multiplex PCR, while TCRdb's copy carries only in-frame clones and drops some. Of millions of clones listed, roughly 95% were seen once; the top ten hold about 0.13%. Sequencing was carried out using naive CD4+ T cells sorted from blood. Subset denoted: CD45RA+ positively selected. These receptor sequences come from a man in his late teens or twenties in good health.

This rearrangement joins TRBV28 to TRBJ2-7; tentative D call: TRBD2 (5 bases). The CDR3 length is 13 residues. The germline CDR1 and CDR2 sequences are MDHEN and SYDVKM. V dropped 3 bases and J dropped 7 bases, with 13 bases sitting between them. CDR3 sequence (DNA): TGTGCCAGCAGTTTGGGATCCCCGGGGGAGCAGTACTTC. Protein product: CASSLGSPGEQYF.

This sequence joins TRBV7-2 and TRBJ2-7; maybe TRBD2 (6 bases). CDR1 SGHTA and CDR2 FQGNSA come from the germline V gene. CDR3 length: 14 residues. V was shortened by 1 base and J by 5 bases, with 12 bases between the two germline ends. The DNA for the CDR3 is TGTGCCAGCAGCTTAGAGGGGACTGGGGACGAGCAGTACTTC. Protein product: CASSLEGTGDEQYF.

This chain uses TRBV7-2 with TRBJ2-2; D ambiguous. This CDR3 has 15 amino acids. The V end was cut by 5 bases, the J end by 6 bases, with 16 bases between. Germline values: CDR1 SGHTA, CDR2 FQGNSA. CDR3 sequence: CASSTRTLVSGELFF. For the CDR3, the DNA is TGTGCCAGCAGCACGAGGACCCTCGTTTCCGGGGAGCTGTTTTTT. Based on the CDR3 plus reference TRBV7-2 and TRBJ2-2, the full variable domain is GAGVSQSPSNKVTEKGKDVELRCDPISGHTALYWYRQSLGQGLEFLIYFQGNSAPDKSGLPSDRFSAERTGGSVSTLTIQRTQQEDSAVYLCASSTRTLVSGELFFGEGSRLTVL.

The chain couples TRBV30 to TRBJ1-4; a weak D match, TRBD1 (5 bases). This CDR3 is built from 15 residues. Germline CDR1 GTSNPN, CDR2 SVGIG (reference sequence). V shed 5 bases and J shed 0 bases, with 13 bases lying between them. The CDR3 protein is CAWRGAAATNEKLFF. CDR3 DNA: TGTGCCTGGCGAGGGGCGGCTGCAACTAATGAAAAACTGTTTTTT.

The chain uses TRBV20-1 and TRBJ2-7; the D is unclear. This CDR3 contains 10 residues. Per the germline V gene, CDR1 is DFQATT and CDR2 is SNEGSKA (reference sequence). V lost 6 bases and J 5 bases, leaving 8 bases between the germline ends. The CDR3 sequence is CSALYDEQYF. CDR3 sequence (DNA): TGCAGTGCCCTGTACGACGAGCAGTACTTC.

The genes are TRBV2 and TRBJ1-2, with D hard to call. Germline-derived CDR1 and CDR2 are SNHLY and FYNNEI. The CDR3 sequence is 16 residues long. V shed 6 bases and J shed 4 bases, with 21 bases lying between them. The CDR3 sequence: CASRPRPVIALYGYTF. The CDR3 nucleotides read TGTGCCAGCAGACCCAGACCCGTTATCGCACTCTATGGCTACACCTTC.

J is TRBJ1-1 and V is TRBV9; 7 positions agree with TRBD1. CDR3 length: 16 amino acids. Trimming at V came to 3 bases and at J to 11 bases, leaving 19 bases not matched to a gene. Germline lookup yields CDR1 SGDLS and CDR2 YYNGEE. For the CDR3, the DNA is TGTGCCAGCAGCGCCGGGGTATTGACAGGGTCGATTGGCGCTTTCTTT. Translating gives CASSAGVLTGSIGAFF. The full variable domain, completed using reference TRBV9 and TRBJ1-1, is DSGVTQTPKHLITATGQRVTLRCSPRSGDLSVYWYQQSLDQGLQFLIQYYNGEERAKGNILERFSAQQFPDLHSELNLSSLELGDSALYFCASSAGVLTGSIGAFFGQGTRLTVV.